This record covers a single TCR beta chain. Antigen unknown. Reverse transcribing all isolated RNA meant expressed TCRB transcripts were sequenced. This table comes from immunoSEQ multiplex PCR, and its TCRdb copy is limited to in-frame clones, with some not included. Found here are roughly 250,000 clones, around 9.6% of them singletons; the top ten hold under 0.045%. The ends were cut back, 8 bases at V and 2 bases at J, with 14 bases in the middle. The CDR3 has 14 residues. CDR1 and CDR2 (germline): MNHNS, SASEGT. This record belongs to a study of beta chain features in type 1 diabetes. Purities in excess of 95% were seen in all sorted populations. Study-level findings and limits: It was among patients, rather than healthy donors, that naive, central memory and Treg TCRB repertoires appeared more similar. TCRB CDR3s were moderately but significantly shorter in Type 1 diabetes patients in all four CD4+ subsets.

The sample was naive CD4+ T cells from blood. The receptor was isolated from a woman aged 18-29 years in good health. The chain links TRBV6-1 to TRBJ2-3; D gene ambiguous. Written as DNA, the CDR3 is TGTGCCAGCCTCTGGCAGGCCTACACAGATACGCAGTATTTT. It translates to CASLWQAYTDTQYF.